This TCR beta chain was documented in a study of cytomegalovirus exposure and HLA in healthy donors. This CDR3 comprises 11 residues. CDR1 and CDR2 from the germline V gene are LNHDA and SQIVND (reference sequence). Trimming took off 10 bases at V and 3 bases at J, with 10 bases between the two ends. Study results and limitations: Sequencing had likely introduced a cluster of highly shared sequence variants as an artifact.

A remark on this clone: Its cognate antigen is unknown.

The PCR employed 60 Vbeta primers together with 13 Jbeta primers. Authors' processing steps: Unique TCR beta chains numbered 80 million to 95 million in a later analysis, with around 10 million shared. TCRdb keeps only in-frame clones here, not all; method: immunoSEQ multiplex PCR. The V and J calls and clone size were taken over from that table, and D and trimming were inferred from the DNA. The table includes some 130,000 clones, 79% detected once. This receptor was identified in a man aged 18 to 30 in good health and CMV-seronegative. The chain recombines TRBV19 with TRBJ2-7, with a tentative D call TRBD2 (5 bases). Sequenced input: PBMCs. In DNA, the CDR3 is TGTGCCACCGGCGGGCTCTACGAGCAGTACTTC. It is translated as CATGGLYEQYF.